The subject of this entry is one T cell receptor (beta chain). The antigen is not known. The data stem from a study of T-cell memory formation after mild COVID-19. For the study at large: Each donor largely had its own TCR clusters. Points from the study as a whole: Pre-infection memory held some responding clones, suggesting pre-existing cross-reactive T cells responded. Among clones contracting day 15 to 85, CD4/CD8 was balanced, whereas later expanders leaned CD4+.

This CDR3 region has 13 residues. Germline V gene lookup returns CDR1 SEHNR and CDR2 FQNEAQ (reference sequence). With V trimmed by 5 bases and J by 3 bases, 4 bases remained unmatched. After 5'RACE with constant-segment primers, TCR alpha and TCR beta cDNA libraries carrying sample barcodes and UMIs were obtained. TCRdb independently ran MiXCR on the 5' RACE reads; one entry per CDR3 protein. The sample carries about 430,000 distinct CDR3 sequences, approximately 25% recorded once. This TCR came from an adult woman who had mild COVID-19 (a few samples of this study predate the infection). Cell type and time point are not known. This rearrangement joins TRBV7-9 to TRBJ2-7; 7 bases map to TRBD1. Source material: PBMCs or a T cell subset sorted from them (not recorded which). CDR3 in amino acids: CASSENRGYEQYF. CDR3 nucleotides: TGTGCCAGCAGCGAAAACAGGGGCTACGAGCAGTACTTC.